These 4 T cell receptor beta chains were all obtained from the same sample, sequenced in a study of blood T cell repertoires in COVID-19. Assay: immunoSEQ multiplex PCR; the TCRdb copy retains only in-frame clones and omits some. The sample lists 98,000 or so clones; under 90% were seen once. The specimen sequenced was peripheral blood. Every receptor here comes from a man aged 55 to 70 with COVID-19, enrolled during active disease.

The rearrangement joins TRBV10-2 to TRBJ1-1, with D hard to call. This CDR3 spans 13 amino acids. Germline CDR1 reads WSHSY; CDR2 reads SAAADI. V lost 3 bases to trimming and J lost 1 base, with 6 bases between them. CDR3 bases: TGCGCCAGCAGTGAATTCGGGAACACTGAAGCTTTCTTT. Its protein is CASSEFGNTEAFF.

The V call is TRBV7-9, the J call TRBJ2-3; 12 nucleotides match TRBD2. This CDR3 comprises 16 residues. CDR1 and CDR2 (germline): SEHNR, FQNEAQ (reference sequence). Trimming took 5 bases from V and 8 from J; bases not matched to a gene: 11. The CDR3 reads CASSPGTSGLASTQYF. The CDR3 nucleotides read TGTGCCAGCAGCCCCGGGACTAGCGGGTTGGCTAGTACGCAGTATTTT.

The chain couples TRBV6-6 to TRBJ1-4; tentative D call: TRBD1 (6 bases). The germline V gene encodes CDR1 MNHNY and CDR2 SVGAGI (reference sequence). Trimming took off 6 bases at V and 6 bases at J, with 11 bases between the two ends. CDR3 length: 13 amino acids. CDR3 bases: TGTGCCAGCAGAAGTCGACAGGATGAAAAACTGTTTTTT. Amino acid sequence: CASRSRQDEKLFF.

The chain links TRBV27 to TRBJ1-5, with 9 bases that match TRBD1. Germline CDR1 MNHEY, CDR2 SMNVEV (reference sequence). Trimming took 4 bases from V and 7 from J; bases not matched to a gene: 8. The CDR3 totals 15 residues. CDR3 sequence: CASSSTGQGGQPQHF. CDR3 coding DNA: TGTGCCAGCAGTTCAACGGGACAGGGAGGCCAGCCCCAGCATTTT.